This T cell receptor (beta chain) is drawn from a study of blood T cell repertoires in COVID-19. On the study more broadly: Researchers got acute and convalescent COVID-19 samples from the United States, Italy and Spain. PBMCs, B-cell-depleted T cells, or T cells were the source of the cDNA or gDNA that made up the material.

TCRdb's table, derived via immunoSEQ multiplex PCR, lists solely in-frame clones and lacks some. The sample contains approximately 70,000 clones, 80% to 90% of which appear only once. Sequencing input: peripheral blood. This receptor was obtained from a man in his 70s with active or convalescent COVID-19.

CDR3 nucleotide sequence: TGTGCCAGCAGTCCTCAGGGTAGCAATCAGCCCCAGCATTTT. Translation: CASSPQGSNQPQHF. The chain recombines TRBV7-2 with TRBJ1-5, with D possibly being TRBD1 (5 bases). The CDR3 consists of 14 residues. Germline lookup yields CDR1 SGHTA and CDR2 FQGNSA. Between the trimmed V and J ends, which lost 6 bases and 0 bases, there was a span of 9 bases.